The sample holds a few counts of the clone carrying this T cell receptor beta chain. As yet, its antigen is unknown. This entry comes from a study of beta chain features in type 1 diabetes. Broader study findings: A moderate, significant TCRB CDR3 shortening appeared in type 1 diabetes across four CD4+ subsets.

Expressed TCRB transcripts were sequenced after all isolated RNA was converted to cDNA. TCRdb's table, derived via immunoSEQ multiplex PCR, lists solely in-frame clones and lacks some. The data show more than 300,000 clones, with around 9.3% seen just once and more than 0.8% held by the top ten. CDR1 and CDR2 from the germline V gene are MDHEN and SYDVKM. This CDR3 is built from 12 residues. Trimming shortened V by 6 bases and J by 4 bases, and 6 bases separated the two germline ends. The chain carries TRBV28 and TRBJ1-4; D is unclear. The receptor's source is a man aged 25-45 years with type 1 diabetes. Sequenced material: central memory CD4+ T cells from blood. This CDR3 reads CASSGVNEKLFF. The CDR3 DNA reads TGTGCCAGCAGCGGAGTTAATGAAAAACTGTTTTTT.